Presented here are 8 T cell receptor beta chains from one specimen sequenced in a study of blood T cell repertoires in COVID-19. Data came from immunoSEQ multiplex PCR; TCRdb stores just in-frame clones and leaves some out. The sample has 95,000 to 150,000 clones, 60% to 80% seen once; the top ten hold about 6%. Sequenced material: peripheral blood. The receptors originated from an elderly man with COVID-19, enrolled during active disease.

The genes are TRBV18 and TRBJ1-5; 8 nucleotides match TRBD1. This CDR3 has 15 amino acids. Losses at the gene ends were 3 bases for V and 5 bases for J; bases not matched to a gene: 6. Germline V CDR1 and CDR2: KGHSH, LQKENI. CDR3 nucleotides: TGTGCCAGCTCACCCCGACAGGGGAACGATCAGCCCCAGCATTTT. It codes for CASSPRQGNDQPQHF.

V and J are TRBV5-4 and TRBJ2-3, with 7 bases aligning to TRBD1. The V and J ends lost 2 bases and 0 bases, in that order; junction bases with no gene match: 3. Germline-derived CDR1 and CDR2 are SGHNT and YYREEE (reference sequence). The CDR3 sequence is 15 residues long. The CDR3 protein is CASSFRTGSTDTQYF. The CDR3 DNA reads TGTGCCAGCAGCTTCCGGACAGGCAGCACAGATACGCAGTATTTT.

The chain couples TRBV2 to TRBJ1-2, with D tentatively TRBD1 (6 bases). CDR3 size: 14 residues. The germline V gene encodes CDR1 SNHLY and CDR2 FYNNEI. V lost 8 bases and J lost 0, with 13 bases in between. CDR3 region: CASLAGTTNYGYTF. CDR3 bases: TGTGCCAGCTTAGCGGGGACAACTAACTATGGCTACACCTTC.

The chain joins TRBV27 to TRBJ2-7; D might be TRBD1 (7 bases). The CDR3 has 16 residues. Deletions cut 5 bases from V and 7 bases from J, with 24 bases between. Germline loops: CDR1 MNHEY, CDR2 SMNVEV (reference sequence). The CDR3 bases are TGTGCCAGCAGTCACACCGGGACAGCACGCGGGGTGGAGCAGTACTTC. It is translated as CASSHTGTARGVEQYF.

The chain has TRBV5-6 and TRBJ2-1, with D possibly being TRBD1 (6 bases). Germline CDR1 reads SGHDT; CDR2 reads YYEEEE. This CDR3 has 15 amino acids. The V and J ends lost 4 bases and 3 bases respectively, with 14 bases between them. The CDR3 loop reads CASSLGAGHYNEQFF. CDR3 nucleotide sequence: TGTGCCAGCAGCCTGGGGGCAGGTCACTACAATGAGCAGTTCTTC.

DNA for the CDR3: TGTGCCAGCAGGGCTTACTCTGGGGCCAACGTCCTGACTTTC. Its protein product is CASRAYSGANVLTF. V gene TRBV28 combines with J gene TRBJ2-6; D gene uncertain. The CDR3 loop spans 14 amino acids. Germline CDR1 MDHEN, CDR2 SYDVKM. Between the trimmed V and J ends, which lost 6 bases and 0 bases, there was a span of 6 bases.

The J gene is TRBJ1-2, the V gene TRBV5-4; no reliable D call. CDR3 size: 14 residues. CDR1 and CDR2 from the germline V gene are SGHNT and YYREEE (reference sequence). Trimming took 5 bases from V and 7 from J, leaving 18 bases between them. CDR3 coding DNA: TGTGCCAGCAGGCCCCGGGAGGCAGGAAGTGGCTACACCTTC. Translation gives CASRPREAGSGYTF.

This clone was observed a few times. The CDR3 sequence is CASSRTGPYGYTF. The CDR3 DNA reads as TGTGCCAGCAGTCGGACAGGTCCCTATGGCTACACCTTC. The rearrangement joins TRBV21-1 to TRBJ1-2; the table's D gene call, TRBD1, was not cross checked with the DNA. TRBV21-1 is designated a pseudogene. The CDR3 is 13 amino acids.